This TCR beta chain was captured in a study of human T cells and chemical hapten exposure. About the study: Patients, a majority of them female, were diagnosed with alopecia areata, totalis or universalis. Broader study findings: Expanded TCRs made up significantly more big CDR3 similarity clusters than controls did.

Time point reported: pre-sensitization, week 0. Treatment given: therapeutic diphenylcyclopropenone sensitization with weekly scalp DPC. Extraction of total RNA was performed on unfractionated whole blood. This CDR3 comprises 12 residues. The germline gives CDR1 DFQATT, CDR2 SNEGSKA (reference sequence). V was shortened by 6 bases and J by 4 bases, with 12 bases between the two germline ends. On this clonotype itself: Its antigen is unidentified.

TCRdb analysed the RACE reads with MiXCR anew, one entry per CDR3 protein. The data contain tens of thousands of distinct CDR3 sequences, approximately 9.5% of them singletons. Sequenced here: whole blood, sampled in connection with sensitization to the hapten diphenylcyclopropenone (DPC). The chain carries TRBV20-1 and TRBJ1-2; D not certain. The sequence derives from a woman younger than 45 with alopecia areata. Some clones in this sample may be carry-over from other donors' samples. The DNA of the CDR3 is TGCAGTGCCACACCTGACTCCTATGGCTACACCTTC. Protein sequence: CSATPDSYGYTF.